Listed below are T cell receptor beta chains from one sample, sequenced in a study of control samples from healthy donors and cancer patients. Some clones are missing from TCRdb's copy, which holds only in-frame ones; the method was immunoSEQ multiplex PCR. The sample shows 90,000 or so clones, approximately 86% of them seen only once. The specimen sequenced was blood. The receptors originated from a man in his thirties or forties in good health. Each CDR3 is given with its conserved first and last residue. The order of the fields is V gene, J gene, D gene, clone size, CDR3 protein, CDR3 DNA. The D gene is left open where the match is weak. Clone sizes are given selectively: once, few, many, or a class where the clone is expanded.

V gene: TRBV19
J gene: TRBJ1-4
D gene: NA
clone size: once
CDR3 protein: CASRRTATNEKLFF
CDR3 DNA: TGTGCCAGTCGCCGGACTGCAACTAATGAAAAACTGTTTTTT

V gene: TRBV2
J gene: TRBJ2-7
D gene: NA
clone size: NA
CDR3 protein: CASREQLSSYEQYF
CDR3 DNA: TGTGCCAGCAGGGAACAGTTAAGCTCCTACGAGCAGTACTTC

V gene: TRBV30
J gene: TRBJ2-1
D gene: TRBD2
clone size: NA
CDR3 protein: CAWIRRGLAATSSYNEQFF
CDR3 DNA: TGTGCCTGGATCCGTCGGGGACTAGCGGCTACAAGCTCCTACAATGAGCAGTTCTTC

V gene: TRBV14
J gene: TRBJ1-1
D gene: NA
clone size: NA
CDR3 protein: CASSQVKQLFTEAFF
CDR3 DNA: TGTGCCAGCAGCCAAGTCAAACAGCTGTTCACTGAAGCTTTCTTT

V gene: TRBV28
J gene: TRBJ1-1
D gene: NA
clone size: few
CDR3 protein: CASTLEVNTEAFF
CDR3 DNA: TGTGCCAGCACCTTAGAGGTGAACACTGAAGCTTTCTTT

V gene: TRBV7-3
J gene: TRBJ1-1
D gene: NA
clone size: NA
CDR3 protein: CASSLTGGRTEAFF
CDR3 DNA: TGTGCCAGCAGCTTAACGGGCGGAAGGACTGAAGCTTTCTTT

V gene: TRBV27
J gene: TRBJ1-6
D gene: TRBD1
clone size: once
CDR3 protein: CASRTGQGGYSPLHF
CDR3 DNA: TGTGCCAGCAGAACGGGACAGGGTGGTTATTCACCCCTCCACTTT

V gene: TRBV29-1
J gene: TRBJ1-5
D gene: NA
clone size: few
CDR3 protein: CSVARDMGQPQHF
CDR3 DNA: TGCAGCGTTGCAAGGGATATGGGTCAGCCCCAGCATTTT

V gene: TRBV7-2
J gene: TRBJ1-6
D gene: NA
clone size: NA
CDR3 protein: CASSFEGRGSPLHF
CDR3 DNA: TGTGCCAGCAGCTTCGAGGGGCGAGGATCACCCCTCCACTTT

V gene: TRBV2
J gene: TRBJ1-2
D gene: NA
clone size: NA
CDR3 protein: CASSERNRDGYTF
CDR3 DNA: TGTGCCAGCAGTGAGCGGAACAGGGATGGCTACACCTTC

V gene: TRBV3-1/TRBV3-2
J gene: TRBJ1-2
D gene: NA
clone size: NA
CDR3 protein: CASSQSQVRGYTF
CDR3 DNA: TGTGCCAGCAGCCAATCGCAGGTTCGTGGCTACACCTTC

V gene: TRBV12-5
J gene: TRBJ2-7
D gene: NA
clone size: once
CDR3 protein: CASGLVAGGALYEQYF
CDR3 DNA: TGTGCTAGTGGTTTGGTAGCAGGAGGGGCTTTATACGAGCAGTACTTC

V gene: TRBV10-3
J gene: TRBJ2-7
D gene: TRBD2
clone size: NA
CDR3 protein: CAISEIGRGVYEQYF
CDR3 DNA: TGTGCCATCAGTGAGATTGGGCGGGGGGTTTACGAGCAGTACTTC

V gene: TRBV28
J gene: TRBJ1-5
D gene: NA
clone size: NA
CDR3 protein: CASSILQPQHF
CDR3 DNA: TGTGCCAGCAGTATATTACAGCCCCAGCATTTT

V gene: TRBV2
J gene: TRBJ2-5
D gene: NA
clone size: NA
CDR3 protein: CASKQREGGETQYF
CDR3 DNA: TGTGCCAGCAAGCAGAGGGAAGGGGGGGAGACCCAGTACTTC

V gene: TRBV7-2
J gene: TRBJ1-2
D gene: NA
clone size: NA
CDR3 protein: CASSPGPVKGKGYTF
CDR3 DNA: TGTGCCAGCAGCCCGGGCCCAGTAAAGGGAAAGGGCTACACCTTC

V gene: TRBV6-6
J gene: TRBJ2-1
D gene: TRBD2
clone size: NA
CDR3 protein: CASSPRAGLAGGPRYNEQFF
CDR3 DNA: TGTGCCAGCAGTCCGCGAGCGGGACTAGCGGGGGGGCCGAGGTACAATGAGCAGTTCTTC

V gene: TRBV28
J gene: TRBJ1-2
D gene: NA
clone size: few
CDR3 protein: CASSLFGGYTF
CDR3 DNA: TGTGCCAGCAGTTTATTCGGGGGCTACACCTTC

V gene: TRBV6-1
J gene: TRBJ2-3
D gene: NA
clone size: NA
CDR3 protein: CASSDSLDRFTDTQYF
CDR3 DNA: TGTGCCAGCAGTGACAGCCTGGACAGATTCACAGATACGCAGTATTTT

V gene: TRBV6-5
J gene: TRBJ1-5
D gene: NA
clone size: large
CDR3 protein: CASSYSRDQPQHF
CDR3 DNA: TGTGCCAGCAGTTACTCCAGGGATCAGCCCCAGCATTTT

V gene: TRBV19
J gene: TRBJ1-5
D gene: NA
clone size: once
CDR3 protein: CASSIMGGQPQHF
CDR3 DNA: TGTGCCAGTAGTATAATGGGTGGTCAGCCCCAGCATTTT

V gene: TRBV6-5
J gene: TRBJ2-7
D gene: NA
clone size: NA
CDR3 protein: CASSTTGYEQYF
CDR3 DNA: TGTGCCAGCAGTACAACTGGCTACGAGCAGTACTTC

V gene: TRBV19
J gene: TRBJ2-7
D gene: TRBD1
clone size: once
CDR3 protein: CASSMGQGALVPYEQYF
CDR3 DNA: TGTGCCAGTAGTATGGGACAGGGGGCGTTGGTTCCCTACGAGCAGTACTTC

V gene: TRBV7-9
J gene: TRBJ2-5
D gene: NA
clone size: NA
CDR3 protein: CASSRGQHQETQYF
CDR3 DNA: TGTGCCAGCAGCCGCGGACAGCACCAAGAGACCCAGTACTTC

V gene: TRBV5-1
J gene: TRBJ2-3
D gene: TRBD2
clone size: NA
CDR3 protein: CASSLRLAGSTDTQYF
CDR3 DNA: TGCGCCAGCAGCTTGCGACTAGCGGGAAGCACAGATACGCAGTATTTT

V gene: TRBV6-4
J gene: TRBJ2-3
D gene: TRBD1
clone size: NA
CDR3 protein: CASSRDRDDTQYF
CDR3 DNA: TGTGCCAGCAGCCGGGACAGGGACGATACGCAGTATTTT

V gene: TRBV7-6
J gene: TRBJ2-1
D gene: NA
clone size: NA
CDR3 protein: CASSLTAGPSSYNEQFF
CDR3 DNA: TGTGCCAGCAGCTTAACGGCAGGCCCTAGCTCCTACAATGAGCAGTTCTTC

V gene: TRBV1
J gene: TRBJ2-2
D gene: NA
clone size: NA
CDR3 protein: CTSSQDLREGLVSGELFF
CDR3 DNA: TGCACCAGCAGCCAAGATCTCCGGGAGGGATTAGTCTCCGGGGAGCTGTTTTTT

V gene: TRBV7-9
J gene: TRBJ1-4
D gene: NA
clone size: NA
CDR3 protein: CASSLGGGHINEKLFF
CDR3 DNA: TGTGCCAGCAGCTTAGGTGGCGGACATATTAATGAAAAACTGTTTTTT

V gene: TRBV5-1
J gene: TRBJ1-6
D gene: NA
clone size: few
CDR3 protein: CASASGEGSPLHF
CDR3 DNA: TGCGCCAGCGCATCTGGGGAGGGCTCACCCCTCCACTTT

V gene: TRBV4-2
J gene: TRBJ1-5
D gene: NA
clone size: once
CDR3 protein: CASSQDDTDNQPQHF
CDR3 DNA: TGTGCCAGCAGCCAAGATGATACAGACAATCAGCCCCAGCATTTT

V gene: TRBV6-2/TRBV6-3
J gene: TRBJ2-7
D gene: NA
clone size: NA
CDR3 protein: CASSLHRDWGYEQYF
CDR3 DNA: TGTGCCAGCAGTTTACATAGGGACTGGGGCTACGAGCAGTACTTC

V gene: TRBV5-1
J gene: TRBJ2-2
D gene: NA
clone size: NA
CDR3 protein: CAGRDGPNTGELFF
CDR3 DNA: TGCGCCGGCCGGGACGGACCGAACACCGGGGAGCTGTTTTTT

V gene: TRBV7-9
J gene: TRBJ2-1
D gene: TRBD1
clone size: NA
CDR3 protein: CASSLATIFGTGSYNEQFF
CDR3 DNA: TGTGCCAGCAGCTTAGCCACGATTTTTGGGACAGGGTCTTACAATGAGCAGTTCTTC

V gene: TRBV2
J gene: TRBJ2-1
D gene: TRBD2
clone size: NA
CDR3 protein: CASSGLAGYNEQFF
CDR3 DNA: TGTGCCAGCAGTGGCCTAGCGGGTTACAATGAGCAGTTCTTC

V gene: TRBV19
J gene: TRBJ1-2
D gene: NA
clone size: NA
CDR3 protein: CASNPGPSLGGYTF
CDR3 DNA: TGTGCCAGTAACCCCGGGCCCTCATTGGGGGGCTACACCTTC

V gene: TRBV19
J gene: TRBJ1-6
D gene: TRBD1
clone size: NA
CDR3 protein: CASSEDRGLSNSPLHF
CDR3 DNA: TGTGCCAGTAGTGAAGACAGGGGGCTTAGTAATTCACCCCTCCACTTT

V gene: TRBV5-1
J gene: TRBJ1-1
D gene: NA
clone size: NA
CDR3 protein: CASSLAQGTEAFF
CDR3 DNA: TGCGCCAGCAGCTTGGCCCAGGGGACTGAAGCTTTCTTT

V gene: TRBV5-5
J gene: TRBJ2-7
D gene: NA
clone size: NA
CDR3 protein: CASSLGVGDYEQYF
CDR3 DNA: TGTGCCAGCAGCTTAGGGGTGGGGGACTACGAGCAGTACTTC

V gene: TRBV1
J gene: TRBJ1-1
D gene: NA
clone size: NA
CDR3 protein: CTSSHPGQGGTEAFF
CDR3 DNA: TGCACCAGCAGCCACCCTGGACAGGGAGGTACTGAAGCTTTCTTT

V gene: TRBV20-1
J gene: TRBJ1-1
D gene: TRBD1
clone size: NA
CDR3 protein: CSATDRGPTNTEAFF
CDR3 DNA: TGCAGTGCTACTGACAGGGGCCCGACCAACACTGAAGCTTTCTTT